This TCR beta chain was captured in a study of blood T cell repertoires in COVID-19. Study details: Sources were T cells, B-cell-depleted T cells, or PBMCs; the material itself was cDNA or gDNA.

The CDR3 is 13 amino acids. The J segment lost 5 bases and the V segment lost 10 bases, leaving 9 bases of the junction unmatched. Germline V gives CDR1 LNHDA, CDR2 SQIVND (reference sequence). Per the authors' pipeline: How many nucleated cells were present was estimated from reference gene primer amplification. Profiling relied on immunoSEQ multiplex PCR, and the TCRdb table lists in-frame clones only, not all of them. V, J and clone size are taken as reported in that table, and D and trimming were inferred from the DNA itself. The table includes more than 300,000 clones, around four fifths detected once.

The V gene is TRBV19, the J gene TRBJ1-2, with 8 nucleotides matching TRBD1. The specimen sequenced was peripheral blood. The sequence was collected from a woman aged 45-65 years with acute or convalescent COVID-19. DNA for the CDR3: TGTGCCACTAGGGACAGGCTTTTATATGGCTACACCTTC. It yields the protein CATRDRLLYGYTF.